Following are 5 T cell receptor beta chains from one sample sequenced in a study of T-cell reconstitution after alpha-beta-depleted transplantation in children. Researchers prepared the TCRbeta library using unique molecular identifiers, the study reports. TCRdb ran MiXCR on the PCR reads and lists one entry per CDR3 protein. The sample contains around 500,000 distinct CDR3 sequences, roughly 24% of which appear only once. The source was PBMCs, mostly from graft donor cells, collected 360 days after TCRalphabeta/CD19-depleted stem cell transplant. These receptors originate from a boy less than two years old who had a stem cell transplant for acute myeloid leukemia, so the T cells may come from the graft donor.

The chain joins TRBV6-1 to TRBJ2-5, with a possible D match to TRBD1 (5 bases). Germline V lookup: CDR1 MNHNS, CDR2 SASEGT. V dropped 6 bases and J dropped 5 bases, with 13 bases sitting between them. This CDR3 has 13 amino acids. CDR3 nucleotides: TGTGCCAGCAGGAAACAGGAGTCGGAGACCCAGTACTTC. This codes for CASRKQESETQYF.

The DNA for the CDR3 is TGTGCCAGCAGTTTATGGCCCGTGGGGGGCGGACCCTACAATGAGCAGTTCTTC. Its protein is CASSLWPVGGGPYNEQFF. The chain combines TRBV28 with TRBJ2-1; D may match TRBD1 or TRBD2 (6 bases each). Germline CDR1 and CDR2: MDHEN and SYDVKM. The CDR3 contains 18 residues. Between the trimmed V and J ends, which lost 0 bases and 2 bases, there was a span of 17 bases.

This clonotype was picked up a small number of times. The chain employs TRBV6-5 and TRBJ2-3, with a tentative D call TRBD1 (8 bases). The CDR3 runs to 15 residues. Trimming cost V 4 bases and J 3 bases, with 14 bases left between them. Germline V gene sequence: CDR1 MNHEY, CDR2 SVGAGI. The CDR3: CASSFTGGATDTQYF. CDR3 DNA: TGTGCCAGCAGTTTTACAGGGGGGGCAACAGATACGCAGTATTTT.

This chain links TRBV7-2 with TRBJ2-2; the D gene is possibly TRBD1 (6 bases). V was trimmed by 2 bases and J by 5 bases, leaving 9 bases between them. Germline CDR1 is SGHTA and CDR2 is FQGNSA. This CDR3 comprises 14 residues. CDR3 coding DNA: TGTGCCAGCAGCTTACTTCAGGGGACCGGGGAGCTGTTTTTT. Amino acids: CASSLLQGTGELFF. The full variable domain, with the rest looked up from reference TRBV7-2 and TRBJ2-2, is GAGVSQSPSNKVTEKGKDVELRCDPISGHTALYWYRQSLGQGLEFLIYFQGNSAPDKSGLPSDRFSAERTGGSVSTLTIQRTQQEDSAVYLCASSLLQGTGELFFGEGSRLTVL.

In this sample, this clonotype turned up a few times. CDR3 in amino acids: CASRDRDNEQYV. CDR3 nucleotides: TGTGCCAGCAGAGACCGGGACAACGAGCAGTACGTC. The chain uses TRBV6-2 or TRBV6-3 and TRBJ2-7, with TRBD1 as a possible D gene (6 bases). The V end was cut by 6 bases, the J end by 5 bases, with 11 bases between. This CDR3 has 12 amino acids. CDR1 is MNHEY and CDR2 is SVGEGT in the germline V gene.